The source of this TCR beta chain is a study of cytomegalovirus exposure and HLA in healthy donors. Study details: Approximately 83 million unique TCRs from HLA-typed donors were held in an early data release.

Notes on the study in general: The availability of immune exposure information extended only to CMV serostatus. The investigators catalogued about 170 TCR beta chains as cytomegalovirus-associated. High specificity and sensitivity for cytomegalovirus status were reported for the classifier.

The CDR3 extends over 14 amino acids. Germline assignment: CDR1 MNHEY and CDR2 SMNVEV (reference sequence). The V end was cut by 3 bases, the J end by 3 bases, with 11 bases between. A remark on this clone: What it binds is unknown.

The PCR had 60 Vbeta and 13 Jbeta primers. This table comes from immunoSEQ multiplex PCR, and its TCRdb copy is limited to in-frame clones, with some not included. This repertoire shows tens of thousands of clones, 80% found once; its top ten account for 6%. The source of this sequence is a male donor in good health and CMV-seronegative. The specimen sequenced was PBMCs. The chain combines TRBV27 with TRBJ1-1; D might be TRBD1 (5 bases). The CDR3 DNA sequence: TGTGCCAGCAGTTTTTTCGGGGGGGACACTGAAGCTTTCTTT. Protein sequence: CASSFFGGDTEAFF.